The present T cell receptor beta chain was sequenced within a study of blood T cell repertoires in COVID-19. Sequencing was performed with immunoSEQ multiplex PCR; in TCRdb, only in-frame clones are kept and a portion is missing. The sample yields 200,000 to 300,000 clones, roughly 86% seen once. The sequence was obtained from a woman in her 50s who had recovered from COVID-19. Sample: PBMCs or T cells enriched from blood (not recorded which).

The CDR3 loop is CASSLAEGANYGYTF. The CDR3 bases are TGCGCCAGCAGCTTGGCGGAAGGGGCTAACTATGGCTACACCTTC. V gene TRBV5-1 combines with J gene TRBJ1-2; D is perhaps TRBD1 (5 bases). Trimming stripped 0 bases from V and 0 bases from J, with 9 bases between. The germline V gene has CDR1 SGHRS and CDR2 YFSETQ. The CDR3 length is 15 residues.